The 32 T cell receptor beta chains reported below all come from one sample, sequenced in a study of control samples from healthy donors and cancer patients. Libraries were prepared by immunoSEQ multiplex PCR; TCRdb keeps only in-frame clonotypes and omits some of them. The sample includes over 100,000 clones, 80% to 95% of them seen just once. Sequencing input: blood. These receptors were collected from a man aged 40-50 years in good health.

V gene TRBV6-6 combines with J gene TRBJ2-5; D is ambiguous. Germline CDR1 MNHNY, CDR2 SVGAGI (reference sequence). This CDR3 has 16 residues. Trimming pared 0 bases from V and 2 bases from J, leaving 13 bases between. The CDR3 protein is CASSYSERRRQETQYF. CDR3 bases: TGTGCCAGCAGTTACTCCGAGCGAAGAAGGCAAGAGACCCAGTACTTC.

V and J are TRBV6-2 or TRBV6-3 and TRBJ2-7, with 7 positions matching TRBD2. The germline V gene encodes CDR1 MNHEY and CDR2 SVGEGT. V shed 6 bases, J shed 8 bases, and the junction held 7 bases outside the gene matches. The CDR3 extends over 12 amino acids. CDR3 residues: CASSLGTIQQYF. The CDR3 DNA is TGTGCCAGCAGCCTCGGGACTATCCAGCAGTACTTC.

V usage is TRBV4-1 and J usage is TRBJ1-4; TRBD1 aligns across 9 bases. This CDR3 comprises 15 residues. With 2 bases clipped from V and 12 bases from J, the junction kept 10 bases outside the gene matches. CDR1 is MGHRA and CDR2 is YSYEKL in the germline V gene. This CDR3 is CASSQIQGAGGELFF. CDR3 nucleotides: TGCGCCAGCAGCCAAATACAGGGGGCTGGAGGCGAACTGTTTTTT.

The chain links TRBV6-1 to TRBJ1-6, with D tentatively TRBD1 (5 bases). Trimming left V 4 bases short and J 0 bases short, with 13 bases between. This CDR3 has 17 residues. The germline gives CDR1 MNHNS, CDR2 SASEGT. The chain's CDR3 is CASSAWQGSSYNSPLHF. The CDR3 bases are TGTGCCAGCAGTGCCTGGCAGGGCAGCTCCTATAATTCACCCCTCCACTTT.

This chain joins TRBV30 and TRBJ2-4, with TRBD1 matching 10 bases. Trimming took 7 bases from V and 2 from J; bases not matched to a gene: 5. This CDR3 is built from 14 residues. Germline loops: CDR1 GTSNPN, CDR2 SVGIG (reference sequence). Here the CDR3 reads CAYQDRGSKNIQYF. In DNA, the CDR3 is TGTGCCTACCAGGACAGGGGGTCCAAAAACATTCAGTACTTC.

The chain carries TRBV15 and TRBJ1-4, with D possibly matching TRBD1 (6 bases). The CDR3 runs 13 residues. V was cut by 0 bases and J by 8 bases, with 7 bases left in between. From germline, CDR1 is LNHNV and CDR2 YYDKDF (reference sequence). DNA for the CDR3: TGTGCCACCAGCAGAGACGGGACAGAAAAACTGTTTTTT. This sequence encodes CATSRDGTEKLFF.

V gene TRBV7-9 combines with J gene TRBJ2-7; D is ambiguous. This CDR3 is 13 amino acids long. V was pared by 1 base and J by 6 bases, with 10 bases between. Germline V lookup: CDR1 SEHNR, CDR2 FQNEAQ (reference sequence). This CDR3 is CASSLEGAAEQYF. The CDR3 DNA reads TGTGCCAGCAGCTTAGAAGGTGCGGCCGAGCAGTACTTC. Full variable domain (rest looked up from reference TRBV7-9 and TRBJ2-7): DTGVSQNPRHKITKRGQNVTFRCDPISEHNRLYWYRQTLGQGPEFLTYFQNEAQLEKSRLLSDRFSAERPKGSFSTLEIQRTEQGDSAMYLCASSLEGAAEQYFGPGTRLTVT.

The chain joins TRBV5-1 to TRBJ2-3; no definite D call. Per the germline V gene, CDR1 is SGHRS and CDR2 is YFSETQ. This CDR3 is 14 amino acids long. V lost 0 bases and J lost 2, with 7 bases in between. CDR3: CASSLARDTDTQYF. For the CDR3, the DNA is TGCGCCAGCAGCTTGGCAAGGGACACAGATACGCAGTATTTT.

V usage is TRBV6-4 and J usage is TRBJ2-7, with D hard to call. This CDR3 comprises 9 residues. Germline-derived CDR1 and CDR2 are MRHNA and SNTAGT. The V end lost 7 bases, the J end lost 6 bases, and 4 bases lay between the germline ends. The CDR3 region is CASTCEQYF. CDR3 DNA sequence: TGTGCCAGCACCTGCGAGCAGTACTTC.

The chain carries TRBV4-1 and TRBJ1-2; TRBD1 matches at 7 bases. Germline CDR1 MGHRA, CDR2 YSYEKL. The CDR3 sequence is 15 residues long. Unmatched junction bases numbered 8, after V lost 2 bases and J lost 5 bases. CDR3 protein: CASSQLEGAVYGYTF. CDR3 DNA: TGCGCCAGCAGCCAACTCGAGGGGGCTGTATATGGCTACACCTTC.

In DNA, the CDR3 is TGTGCCAGCAGCTCAAACAATCAGCCCCAGCATTTT. Translation: CASSSNNQPQHF. The chain couples TRBV11-2 to TRBJ1-5; D unresolved. The germline V gene encodes CDR1 SGHAT and CDR2 FQNNGV. The CDR3 extends over 12 amino acids. V shed 4 bases and J shed 3 bases, with 4 bases lying between them. Together with reference TRBV11-2 and TRBJ1-5, the CDR3 gives the full variable domain: EAGVAQSPRYKIIEKRQSVAFWCNPISGHATLYWYQQILGQGPKLLIQFQNNGVVDDSQLPKDRFSAERLKGVDSTLKIQPAKLEDSAVYLCASSSNNQPQHFGDGTRLSIL.

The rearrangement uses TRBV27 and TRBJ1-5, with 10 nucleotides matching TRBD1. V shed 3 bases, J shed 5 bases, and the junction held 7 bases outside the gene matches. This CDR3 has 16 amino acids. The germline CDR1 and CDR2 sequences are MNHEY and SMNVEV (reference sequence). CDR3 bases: TGTGCCAGCAGTTTGCGCGGGACAGGGGCATATCAGCCCCAGCATTTT. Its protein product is CASSLRGTGAYQPQHF.

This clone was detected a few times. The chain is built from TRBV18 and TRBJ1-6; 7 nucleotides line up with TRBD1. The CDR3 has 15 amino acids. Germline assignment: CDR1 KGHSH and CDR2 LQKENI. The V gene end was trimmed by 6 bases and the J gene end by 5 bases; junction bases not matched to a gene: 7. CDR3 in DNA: TGTGCCAGCTCCCCAGGGGGGATCCATAATTCACCCCTCCACTTT. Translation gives CASSPGGIHNSPLHF.

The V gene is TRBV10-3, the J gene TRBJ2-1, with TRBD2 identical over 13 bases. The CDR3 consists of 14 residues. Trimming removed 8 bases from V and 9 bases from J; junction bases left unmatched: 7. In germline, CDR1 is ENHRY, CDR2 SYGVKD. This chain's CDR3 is CAIGGTSGDPEQFF. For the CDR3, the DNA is TGTGCCATCGGAGGGACTAGCGGGGACCCTGAGCAGTTCTTC.

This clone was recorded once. The CDR3 bases are TGCGCCAGCAGCTTGGCCGGTGGTAATGAGCAGTTCTTC. It specifies CASSLAGGNEQFF. This chain links TRBV5-1 with TRBJ2-1, with no clear D. The V end lost 0 bases, the J end lost 7 bases, and 8 bases lay between the germline ends. The CDR3 runs 13 residues. Germline CDR1 and CDR2: SGHRS and YFSETQ.

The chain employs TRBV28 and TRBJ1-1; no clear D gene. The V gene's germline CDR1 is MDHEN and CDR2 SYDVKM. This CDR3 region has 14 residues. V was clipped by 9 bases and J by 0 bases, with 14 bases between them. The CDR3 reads CASAASGMNTEAFF. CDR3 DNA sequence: TGTGCCAGTGCGGCAAGCGGCATGAACACTGAAGCTTTCTTT.

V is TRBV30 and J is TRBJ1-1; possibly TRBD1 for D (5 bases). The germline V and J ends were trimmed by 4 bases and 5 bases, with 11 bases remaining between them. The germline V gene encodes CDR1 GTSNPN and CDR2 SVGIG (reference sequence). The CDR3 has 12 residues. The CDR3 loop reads CAWIGGGTEAFF. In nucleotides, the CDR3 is TGTGCCTGGATTGGGGGAGGGACTGAAGCTTTCTTT.

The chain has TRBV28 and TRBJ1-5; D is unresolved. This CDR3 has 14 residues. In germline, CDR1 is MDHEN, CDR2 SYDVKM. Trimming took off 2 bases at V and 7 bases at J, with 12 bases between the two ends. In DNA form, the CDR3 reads TGTGCCAGCAGTTTACTCCTTCCGCGACAGCCCCAGCATTTT. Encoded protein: CASSLLLPRQPQHF. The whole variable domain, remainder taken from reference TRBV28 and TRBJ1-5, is DVKVTQSSRYLVKRTGEKVFLECVQDMDHENMFWYRQDPGLGLRLIYFSYDVKMKEKGDIPEGYSVSREKKERFSLILESASTNQTSMYLCASSLLLPRQPQHFGDGTRLSIL.

The CDR3 is CASSLRAGLGLNTEAFF. The CDR3 DNA follows: TGTGCCAGCTCACTTAGGGCAGGACTCGGGTTGAACACTGAAGCTTTCTTT. The chain combines TRBV18 with TRBJ1-1; D is unclear. This CDR3 contains 17 residues. Per the germline V gene, CDR1 is KGHSH and CDR2 is LQKENI. V lost 4 bases to trimming and J lost 0 bases, with 18 bases between them.

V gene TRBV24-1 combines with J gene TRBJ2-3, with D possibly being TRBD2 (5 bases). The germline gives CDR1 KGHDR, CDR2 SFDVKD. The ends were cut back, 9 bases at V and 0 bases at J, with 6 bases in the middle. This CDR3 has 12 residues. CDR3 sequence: CATRGSTDTQYF. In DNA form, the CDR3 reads TGTGCCACCCGAGGGAGCACAGATACGCAGTATTTT.

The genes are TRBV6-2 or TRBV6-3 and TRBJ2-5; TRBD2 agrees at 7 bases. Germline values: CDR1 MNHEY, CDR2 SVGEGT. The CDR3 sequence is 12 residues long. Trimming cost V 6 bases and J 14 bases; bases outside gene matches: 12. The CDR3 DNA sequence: TGTGCCAGCAGCCCGGGGAGGGACTCGGTCTACTTC. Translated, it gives CASSPGRDSVYF.

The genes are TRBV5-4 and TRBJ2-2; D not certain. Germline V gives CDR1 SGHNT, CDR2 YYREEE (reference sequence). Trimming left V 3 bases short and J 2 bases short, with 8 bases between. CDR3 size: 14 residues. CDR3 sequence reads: CASSSARNTGELFF. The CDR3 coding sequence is TGTGCCAGCAGCTCGGCCCGAAACACCGGGGAGCTGTTTTTT.

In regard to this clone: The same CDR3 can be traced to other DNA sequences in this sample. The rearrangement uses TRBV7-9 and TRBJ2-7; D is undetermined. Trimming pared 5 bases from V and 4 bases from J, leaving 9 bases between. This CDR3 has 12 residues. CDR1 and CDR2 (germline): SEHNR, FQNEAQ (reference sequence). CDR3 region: CASSPTGYEQYF. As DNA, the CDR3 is TGTGCCAGCAGCCCGACGGGTTACGAGCAGTACTTC.

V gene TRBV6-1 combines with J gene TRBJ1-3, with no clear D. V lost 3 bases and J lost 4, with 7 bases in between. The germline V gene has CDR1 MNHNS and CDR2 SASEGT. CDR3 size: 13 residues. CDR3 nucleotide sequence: TGTGCCAGCAGTGAGGTGACGGGAAACACCATATATTTT. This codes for CASSEVTGNTIYF.

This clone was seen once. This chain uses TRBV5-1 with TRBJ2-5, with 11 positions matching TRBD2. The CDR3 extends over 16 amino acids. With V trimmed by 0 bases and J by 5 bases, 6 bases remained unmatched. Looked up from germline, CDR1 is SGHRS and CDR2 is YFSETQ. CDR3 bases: TGCGCCAGCAGCTTGGACCTAGCGGGGGGCCGGGAGACCCAGTACTTC. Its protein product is CASSLDLAGGRETQYF.

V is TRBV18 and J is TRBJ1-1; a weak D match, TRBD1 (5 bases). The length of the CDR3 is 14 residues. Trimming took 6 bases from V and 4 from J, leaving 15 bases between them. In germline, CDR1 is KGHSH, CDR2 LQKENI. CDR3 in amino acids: CASSPTASTTEAFF. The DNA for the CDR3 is TGTGCCAGCTCTCCGACAGCGTCGACCACTGAAGCTTTCTTT.

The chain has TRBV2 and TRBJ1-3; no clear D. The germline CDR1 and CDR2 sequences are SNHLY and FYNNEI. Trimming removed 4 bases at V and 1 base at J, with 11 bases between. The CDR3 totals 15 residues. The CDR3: CASSARERSGNTIYF. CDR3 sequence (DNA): TGTGCCAGCAGTGCCCGTGAGAGATCTGGAAACACCATATATTTT.

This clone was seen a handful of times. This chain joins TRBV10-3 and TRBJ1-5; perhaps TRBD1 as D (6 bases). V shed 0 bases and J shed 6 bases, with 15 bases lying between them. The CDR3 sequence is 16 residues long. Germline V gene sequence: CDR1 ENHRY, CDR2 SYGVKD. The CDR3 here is CAISESRGGAGQPQHF. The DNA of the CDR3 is TGTGCCATCAGTGAGTCGCGGGGGGGCGCGGGTCAGCCCCAGCATTTT.

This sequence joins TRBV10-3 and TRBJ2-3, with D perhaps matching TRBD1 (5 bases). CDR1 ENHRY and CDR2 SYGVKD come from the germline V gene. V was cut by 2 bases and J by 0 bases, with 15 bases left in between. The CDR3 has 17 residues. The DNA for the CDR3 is TGTGCCATCAGTGAGGCTAAGGGGCACCCTAGCACAGATACGCAGTATTTT. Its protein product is CAISEAKGHPSTDTQYF.

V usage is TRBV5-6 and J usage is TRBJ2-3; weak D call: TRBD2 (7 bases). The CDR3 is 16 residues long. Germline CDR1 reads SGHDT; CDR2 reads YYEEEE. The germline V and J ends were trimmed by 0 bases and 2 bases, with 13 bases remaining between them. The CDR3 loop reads CASSLAGEGITDTQYF. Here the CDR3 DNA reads TGTGCCAGCAGCTTGGCAGGGGAGGGGATCACAGATACGCAGTATTTT.

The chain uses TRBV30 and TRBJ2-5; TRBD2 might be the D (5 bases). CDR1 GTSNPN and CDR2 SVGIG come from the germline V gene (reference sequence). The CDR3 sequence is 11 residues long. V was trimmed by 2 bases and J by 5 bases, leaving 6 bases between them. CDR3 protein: CAWSPGETQYF. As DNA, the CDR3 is TGTGCCTGGAGTCCGGGGGAGACCCAGTACTTC. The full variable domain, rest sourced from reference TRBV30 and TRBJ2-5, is SQTIHQWPATLVQPVGSPLSLECTVEGTSNPNLYWYRQAAGRGLQLLFYSVGIGQISSEVPQNLSASRPQDRQFILSSKKLLLSDSGFYLCAWSPGETQYFGPGTRLLVL.

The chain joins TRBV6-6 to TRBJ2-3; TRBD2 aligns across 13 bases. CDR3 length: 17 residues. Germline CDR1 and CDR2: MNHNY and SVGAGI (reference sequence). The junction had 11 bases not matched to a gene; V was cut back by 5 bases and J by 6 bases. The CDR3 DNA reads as TGTGCCAGCAGTCAACCTCCCGGGACTAGCGGGGTGGATACGCAGTATTTT. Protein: CASSQPPGTSGVDTQYF.